The subject of this entry is one T cell receptor beta chain. As yet, its antigen is unknown. Germline V gives CDR1 SGDLS, CDR2 YYNGEE. V lost 3 bases and J lost 3, with 11 bases in between. The CDR3 runs to 14 residues. This sample was taken from a study of post-analysis software for immune sequencing data. Notes on the study in general: A significant reduction in normalized Chao1 diversity was observed in multiple sclerosis patients versus controls. A handful of TRBV segments appeared more often in patients than in controls, and TRBV5-6, TRBV5-1 and TRBV20-1 were among these.

Tagging with unique molecular identifiers was a feature of the TCR beta cDNA libraries. T cells, about 0.9 to 11 million of them, yielded about half a million cDNA molecules. Via MiXCR, TCRdb re-called the PCR reads, giving one row per CDR3 protein. The data hold about half a million distinct CDR3 sequences, with 34% observed a single time. The chain couples TRBV9 to TRBJ2-3; no firm D call. The sequencing input was blood. The receptor was derived from a girl under 18 with multiple sclerosis. CDR3 nucleotide sequence: TGTGCCAGCAGCGGGACCCCGCGAACAGATACGCAGTATTTT. Amino acids: CASSGTPRTDTQYF.